Listed here is a single TCR beta chain. Its antigen is not known. This CDR3 region has 14 residues. With 4 bases removed from V and 6 bases from J, the gap between germline ends came to 10 bases. CDR1 and CDR2 from the germline V gene are LNHDA and SQIVND (reference sequence). Donors had nominal health at sampling but likely had unrecorded immune exposures. The sample is drawn from a study of cytomegalovirus exposure and HLA in healthy donors. Study-level results: There were approximately 150 TCR beta chains listed as cytomegalovirus-associated. Data from an earlier analysis indicated that most TCR beta V segments were productive either about 87% or about 30% of the time.

With 60 Vbeta and 13 Jbeta primers, the PCR was carried out. TCRdb's table, derived via immunoSEQ multiplex PCR, lists solely in-frame clones and lacks some. The repertoire holds 90,000 to 110,000 clones, with under 80% as singletons. The sequence was obtained from a woman in her thirties or forties in good health and CMV-seropositive. The sample comprised PBMCs. The chain links TRBV19 to TRBJ1-6; D perhaps matches TRBD1 (6 bases). CDR3 sequence reads: CASSRGQINSPLHF. In DNA form, the CDR3 reads TGTGCCAGTAGTAGAGGACAGATTAATTCACCCCTCCACTTT.